The next 32 T cell receptor beta chains were all read from a single sample in a study of breast tumors, draining lymph nodes, adjacent tissues. Breast cancer patients provided tissue from their axillary draining lymph nodes. TCRdb called the multiplex PCR reads again in MiXCR, with one record for every CDR3 protein. In the table there are about 200,000 distinct CDR3 sequences, around 34% of which are singletons. Sample: axillary lymph node tissue. The origin of the receptors is a female donor with breast cancer. Some clones in this sample may be carry-over from other donors' samples.

V gene TRBV10-3 combines with J gene TRBJ2-7; tentative D call: TRBD2 (6 bases). The CDR3 runs 15 residues. Trimming took off 2 bases at V and 6 bases at J, with 17 bases between the two ends. Germline V lookup: CDR1 ENHRY, CDR2 SYGVKD. CDR3 in DNA: TGTGCCATCAGTGAGACCGGCGGGGTCCGCGGCGAGCAGTACTTC. Residues: CAISETGGVRGEQYF.

The sample holds a few counts of this clonotype. The chain joins TRBV5-1 to TRBJ2-1; 11 bases match TRBD2. There are 21 residues in the CDR3. Germline CDR1 is SGHRS and CDR2 is YFSETQ. V lost 4 bases, J lost 0 bases, and 18 bases stayed unmatched. CDR3 in DNA: TGCGCCAGCAGCCAATTAGTCCCGGGACTAGCGGTCCCTAGCTCCTACAATGAGCAGTTCTTC. Translated, it gives CASSQLVPGLAVPSSYNEQFF.

This clonotype was seen ten or more times. The chain joins TRBV6-6 to TRBJ2-7, with TRBD2 matching 11 bases. The V segment lost 2 bases and the J segment 0 bases; nucleotides outside the gene matches: 0. This CDR3 contains 15 residues. Germline values: CDR1 MNHNY, CDR2 SVGAGI (reference sequence). The CDR3 here is CASSYLAGGSYEQYF. For the CDR3, the DNA is TGTGCCAGCAGTTACCTAGCGGGAGGCTCCTACGAGCAGTACTTC.

Note on this clonotype: Likely a read error: the CDR3 ends without its conserved phenylalanine or tryptophan. The chain has TRBV7-9 and TRBJ2-7; D is unclear. The germline V gene encodes CDR1 SEHNR and CDR2 FQNEAQ (reference sequence). CDR3 size: 14 residues. V was cut by 3 bases and J by 0 bases, with 9 bases left in between. The CDR3 protein is CASSLNAVSYEQYL. Written as DNA, the CDR3 is TGTGCCAGCAGCTTGAACGCGGTCTCCTACGAGCAGTACCTC.

This clonotype occurred many times. The chain joins TRBV5-1 to TRBJ2-1, with 9 bases identical to TRBD2. The V gene's germline CDR1 is SGHRS and CDR2 YFSETQ. The CDR3 totals 13 residues. V lost 7 bases and J lost 4; bases outside the gene matches: 3. The chain's CDR3 is CASYAGGYNEQFF. For the CDR3, the DNA is TGCGCCAGCTACGCGGGAGGGTACAATGAGCAGTTCTTC.

The V gene is TRBV7-9, the J gene TRBJ2-2; 9 bases agree with TRBD1. Germline CDR1 reads SEHNR; CDR2 reads FQNEAQ (reference sequence). V lost 5 bases and J lost 8; bases outside the gene matches: 15. The CDR3 sequence is 17 residues long. The DNA for the CDR3 is TGTGCCAGCAGCCTTAGGGGACGGACAGGGGTTACTGGGGAGCTGTTTTTT. Its translation is CASSLRGRTGVTGELFF.

V usage is TRBV7-9 and J usage is TRBJ2-1; 10 nucleotides line up with TRBD2. Germline lookup yields CDR1 SEHNR and CDR2 FQNEAQ (reference sequence). This CDR3 contains 15 residues. The V segment lost 6 bases and the J segment 9 bases; nucleotides outside the gene matches: 11. The CDR3 here is CASRIVNSGRIEQFF. Written as DNA, the CDR3 is TGTGCCAGCAGAATAGTCAATAGCGGGAGGATTGAGCAGTTCTTC.

The table lists this clonotype with a few counts. This rearrangement joins TRBV19 to TRBJ1-5, with D tentatively TRBD1 (6 bases). This CDR3 has 14 amino acids. Trimming took 4 bases from V and 7 from J, leaving 14 bases between them. The V gene's germline CDR1 is LNHDA and CDR2 SQIVND (reference sequence). For the CDR3, the DNA is TGTGCCAGTAGTAGTCTGTGGGGGCGGCAGCCCCAGCATTTT. The encoded protein is CASSSLWGRQPQHF.

V and J are TRBV7-3 and TRBJ1-4, with a possible D match to TRBD1 (5 bases). Germline values: CDR1 SGHTA, CDR2 FQGTGA. V was pared by 2 bases and J by 6 bases, with 10 bases between. The CDR3 has 14 residues. Here the CDR3 reads CASSLLAGDEKLFF. Written as DNA, the CDR3 is TGTGCCAGCAGCTTACTAGCGGGGGATGAAAAACTGTTTTTT.

The chain links TRBV24-1 to TRBJ2-5, with 12 positions matching TRBD2. Germline V CDR1 and CDR2: KGHDR, SFDVKD. The V segment lost 6 bases and the J segment 5 bases; nucleotides outside the gene matches: 6. The CDR3 covers 15 residues. The CDR3 reads CATSWTSGTPETQYF. For the CDR3, the DNA is TGTGCCACCAGTTGGACTAGCGGGACTCCGGAGACCCAGTACTTC.

Comments on this clonotype: A read error may explain this, as a much larger clone is one base away. The J gene is TRBJ2-3, the V gene TRBV10-1; D is unclear. The CDR3 runs to 14 residues. V gave up 4 bases and J gave up 2 bases, with 10 bases separating them. Germline loops: CDR1 WNHNN, CDR2 SYGVQD (reference sequence). The CDR3 here is CASSAGDTTDTQYF. CDR3 coding DNA: TGCGCCAGCAGTGCCGGAGATACCACAGATACGCAGTATTTT.

On this clonotype: This may arise from a read error, as a much more abundant clone is one base away. The chain recombines TRBV9 with TRBJ2-2; D possibly matches TRBD1 or TRBD2 (5 bases each). The CDR3 runs to 13 residues. The germline V gene has CDR1 SGDLS and CDR2 YYNGEE. Here the CDR3 DNA reads TGTGCCAGCAGTGCCGGGACCCTCGGGGAGCCGTTTTTT. Translation: CASSAGTLGEPFF.

This clonotype was observed a handful of times. A read error may explain this, as a much larger clone is one base away. The chain links TRBV12-3 or TRBV12-4 to TRBJ2-1, with D possibly TRBD1 on 5 matching bases. V was cut by 3 bases and J by 6 bases, with 15 bases left in between. This CDR3 region has 15 residues. DNA of the CDR3: TGTGCCAGCAGTTTCGCGGAAGGGCAGGGCAATGAGCAGTTCTTC. Residues: CASSFAEGQGNEQFF.

On this clonotype: A single base separates this from a much larger clone, so it may be a read error. This chain uses TRBV20-1 with TRBJ1-5, with a possible D match to TRBD1 (6 bases). Germline CDR1 reads DFQATT; CDR2 reads SNEGSKA (reference sequence). The CDR3 extends over 17 amino acids. The CDR3 here is CSARDGGPYYSNRPQHF. CDR3 DNA: TGCAGTGCTAGAGATGGGGGCCCCTATTATAGCAATCGGCCCCAGCATTTT.

This chain connects TRBV7-3 to TRBJ2-2, with 11 bases matching TRBD2. Germline V gene lookup returns CDR1 SGHTA and CDR2 FQGTGA. This CDR3 is 19 amino acids long. Trimming cost V 2 bases and J 5 bases; bases outside gene matches: 13. The CDR3 sequence is CASSLGFRLAGGYTGELFF. CDR3 DNA: TGTGCCAGCAGCTTAGGATTTAGATTAGCGGGAGGGTATACCGGGGAGCTGTTTTTT.

In its sample, this clonotype was seen many times. This chain links TRBV19 with TRBJ1-2; D is unresolved. The V gene's germline CDR1 is LNHDA and CDR2 SQIVND (reference sequence). The CDR3 totals 13 residues. Trimming removed 3 bases from V and 4 bases from J, with 9 bases in between. CDR3 region: CASSIGPGYGYTF. The CDR3 DNA reads TGTGCCAGTAGTATCGGTCCGGGCTATGGCTACACCTTC.

This clonotype was seen many times. The CDR3 DNA reads TGTGCCAGCAGTGAACTAGGCGGGCCCGACCAAGAGACCCAGTACTTC. It translates to CASSELGGPDQETQYF. The chain links TRBV2 to TRBJ2-5; D is perhaps TRBD2 (5 bases). V lost 2 bases and J 0 bases, leaving 13 bases between the germline ends. The V gene's germline CDR1 is SNHLY and CDR2 FYNNEI. There are 16 residues in the CDR3.

This clonotype was counted ten times or more. The rearrangement joins TRBV5-1 to TRBJ1-2, with D perhaps matching TRBD1 (5 bases). The CDR3 loop spans 17 amino acids. The V gene lost 4 bases and the J gene lost 6 bases, with 25 bases spanning the gap. Germline loops: CDR1 SGHRS, CDR2 YFSETQ. The CDR3 region has the DNA TGCGCCAGCAGCCCACGACCAATCACCGGGACCCGAAATGGCTACACCTTC. It encodes CASSPRPITGTRNGYTF.

The chain has TRBV4-3 and TRBJ2-6; tentatively, D is TRBD1 (5 bases). Trimming removed 1 base at V and 4 bases at J, with 11 bases between. The CDR3 is 16 residues long. The germline V gene encodes CDR1 LGHNA and CDR2 YSLEER. The CDR3 nucleotides are TGCGCCAGCAGCCAAGCCAGGGTAATGGGGGCCAACGTCCTGACTTTC. It translates to CASSQARVMGANVLTF.

This clonotype was detected only a few times. A read error is possible here, since a much larger clone lies one base away. The chain employs TRBV29-1 and TRBJ1-5; D perhaps matches TRBD1 (6 bases). This CDR3 region has 15 residues. Germline V gene data show CDR1 as SQVTM and CDR2 as ANQGSEA. Trimming pared 1 base from V and 5 bases from J, leaving 15 bases between. The CDR3 nucleotides read TGCAGCGTTGAAGGATCTGGGGGGCCGGATCAGCCCCAGCATTTT. It is translated as CSVEGSGGPDQPQHF.

In its sample, this clonotype was seen many times. The chain joins TRBV4-1 to TRBJ2-5; the D is unclear. CDR3 length equals 16 residues. V lost 0 bases and J 4 bases, leaving 15 bases between the germline ends. Germline V lookup: CDR1 MGHRA, CDR2 YSYEKL. In nucleotides, the CDR3 is TGCGCCAGCAGCCAAGAAGGTGGTCTCTTGAGAGAGACCCAGTACTTC. It encodes CASSQEGGLLRETQYF.

This clonotype was counted between two and nine times. Just one base apart from a much larger clone, this may be a read error. This chain links TRBV6-4 with TRBJ2-1; the D is unclear. V lost 5 bases, J lost 8 bases, and 7 bases lay in between. Per germline, CDR1 MRHNA and CDR2 SNTAGT. CDR3 length: 11 amino acids. The CDR3 spells CASSPGYEQFF. The CDR3 DNA sequence: TGTGCCAGCAGTCCTGGGTATGAGCAGTTCTTC.

This clonotype was recorded a few times. A much larger clone differs by one base, so this may be a read error. This chain joins TRBV20-1 and TRBJ2-5; 9 bases match TRBD2. This CDR3 is built from 15 residues. In germline, CDR1 is DFQATT, CDR2 SNEGSKA (reference sequence). Unmatched junction bases numbered 9, after V lost 3 bases and J lost 4 bases. The CDR3 coding sequence is TGCAGTGCTAGCCCTAGCGGGAAGTACCCAGAGACCCAGTACTTC. This encodes CSASPSGKYPETQYF.

V and J are TRBV7-2 and TRBJ1-6; 9 positions match TRBD1. J gave up 14 bases and V 6 bases, and 23 bases lay outside the gene matches. The CDR3 is 18 residues long. CDR1 and CDR2 from the germline V gene are SGHTA and FQGNSA. The CDR3 DNA reads as TGTGCCAGCAGTACTGGACTAGCGGTGGGGACAGGGCAACCCGCCCTCCACTTT. Encoded protein: CASSTGLAVGTGQPALHF.

The chain combines TRBV28 with TRBJ1-2, with D possibly being TRBD1 (6 bases). The length of the CDR3 is 14 residues. V lost 7 bases and J lost 8, with 20 bases in between. Germline CDR1 is MDHEN and CDR2 is SYDVKM. CDR3 region: CASTPRDTRGGYTF. The CDR3 region has the DNA TGTGCCAGCACACCCCGGGACACCCGAGGCGGCTACACCTTC.

With regard to this clonotype: A read error is possible here, since a much larger clone lies one base away. V and J are TRBV11-1 and TRBJ2-7; TRBD1 agrees at 8 bases. V dropped 3 bases and J dropped 6; count of bases not matched to a gene: 4. CDR1 and CDR2 from the germline V gene are SGHAT and FQDESV (reference sequence). This CDR3 region has 13 residues. CDR3 amino acids: CASSFNRGSEQYF. The CDR3 bases are TGTGCCAGCAGCTTCAACAGGGGGTCCGAGCAGTACTTC.

This clonotype was detected many times. The chain links TRBV5-1 to TRBJ1-2, with D uncertain. The CDR3 extends over 15 amino acids. Germline values: CDR1 SGHRS, CDR2 YFSETQ. The V gene lost 1 base and the J gene lost 2 bases, with 12 bases spanning the gap. The CDR3 coding sequence is TGCGCCAGCAGCTTGTTAGGGCAGTCGAACTATGGCTACACCTTC. Translation gives CASSLLGQSNYGYTF.

This clonotype was recorded once. The V call is TRBV9, the J call TRBJ1-6; 7 nucleotides line up with TRBD1. Germline assignment: CDR1 SGDLS and CDR2 YYNGEE. J gave up 5 bases and V 2 bases, and 7 bases lay outside the gene matches. The CDR3 spans 16 residues. DNA for the CDR3: TGTGCCAGCAGCGTCCGACAGGGCTCTAATAATTCACCCCTCCACTTT. Its translation: CASSVRQGSNNSPLHF.

This clonotype was counted many times. The chain employs TRBV18 and TRBJ2-6; D unclear. The CDR3 runs to 17 residues. CDR1 and CDR2 from the germline V gene are KGHSH and LQKENI. Trimming stripped 4 bases from V and 0 bases from J, with 13 bases between. This CDR3 is CASSQEVMRSGANVLTF. CDR3 DNA sequence: TGTGCCAGCTCACAAGAAGTTATGCGCTCTGGGGCCAACGTCCTGACTTTC.

V gene TRBV7-2 combines with J gene TRBJ2-2, with 8 bases matching TRBD2. Germline V gene lookup returns CDR1 SGHTA and CDR2 FQGNSA. The CDR3 loop spans 17 amino acids. V was clipped by 2 bases and J by 5 bases; unmatched bases: 10. CDR3 region: CASSLSGGAGGTGELFF. CDR3 sequence (DNA): TGTGCCAGCAGCTTATCCGGGGGGGCCGGAGGGACCGGGGAGCTGTTTTTT.

The J gene is TRBJ2-2, the V gene TRBV19; TRBD1 might be the D (5 bases). CDR3 length: 14 amino acids. The V end lost 1 base, the J end lost 6 bases, and 9 bases lay between the germline ends. Germline V gene data show CDR1 as LNHDA and CDR2 as SQIVND (reference sequence). CDR3 region: CASSIVAGSGELFF. CDR3 bases: TGTGCCAGTAGTATAGTTGCAGGGTCCGGGGAGCTGTTTTTT.

The chain links TRBV24-1 to TRBJ2-1; 9 positions agree with TRBD1. Looked up from germline, CDR1 is KGHDR and CDR2 is SFDVKD. The length of the CDR3 is 17 residues. The J segment lost 5 bases and the V segment lost 2 bases, leaving 9 bases of the junction unmatched. Here the CDR3 reads CATSDSTRQGVDNEQFF. CDR3 bases: TGTGCCACCAGTGATTCAACCCGACAGGGGGTTGACAATGAGCAGTTCTTC.